These T cell receptor beta chains were read from a single sample in a study of Graves' ophthalmopathy and Graves' hyperthyroidism. TCRdb passed the multiplex PCR reads through MiXCR, listing each CDR3 protein once. In the table there are about 400,000 distinct CDR3 sequences, around 17% of which are singletons. Sequences were obtained from peripheral blood. These receptors originate from a woman younger than 30 with Graves' ophthalmopathy. Both conserved end residues are part of each CDR3. Fields, in order: J gene, D gene, clone size, V gene, CDR3 protein, CDR3 DNA. D genes are given only for firm matches. Rows may omit the clone size; those that give it use once, few, many or a size class.

TRBJ1-2,-,many,TRBV4-1,CASSQDREGGGGYGYTF,TGCGCCAGCAGCCAAGATCGTGAGGGAGGAGGGGGCTATGGCTACACCTTC
TRBJ1-5,-,many,TRBV27,CASSLSAYSNQPQHF,TGTGCCAGCAGTTTATCTGCGTATAGCAATCAGCCCCAGCATTTT
TRBJ2-2,TRBD1,many,TRBV28,CASSSPPGTAFSPNTGELFF,TGTGCCAGCAGTTCCCCCCCCGGGACAGCCTTTAGCCCGAACACCGGGGAGCTGTTTTTT
TRBJ2-7,-,-,TRBV29-1,CSVGAWGLEQYF,TGCAGCGTTGGAGCTTGGGGGCTCGAGCAGTACTTC
TRBJ2-7,-,many,TRBV6-2/TRBV6-3,CASSYPDLYEQYF,TGTGCCAGCAGTTACCCGGACCTCTACGAGCAGTACTTC
TRBJ1-1,-,many,TRBV28,CASSTTPGSGEAFF,TGTGCCAGCAGTACGACTCCTGGATCGGGTGAAGCTTTCTTT
TRBJ1-5,-,many,TRBV7-2,CASSSIRHLPQHF,TGTGCCAGCAGCTCCATTCGCCACTTACCCCAGCATTTT
TRBJ2-7,-,-,TRBV27,CASSPTDRPSYEQYF,TGTGCCAGCAGTCCGACCGACAGGCCCTCCTACGAGCAGTACTTC
TRBJ2-5,TRBD2,-,TRBV12-3/TRBV12-4,CASSPDGTGGETQYF,TGTGCCAGCAGTCCCGACGGGACGGGAGGAGAGACCCAGTACTTC
TRBJ1-5,-,-,TRBV6-2/TRBV6-3,CASSYDLSGVRNQPQHF,TGTGCCAGCAGTTATGATCTCTCAGGGGTTCGCAATCAGCCCCAGCATTTT
TRBJ1-1,-,-,TRBV30,CACSRRPGTNTEAFF,TGTGCCTGTTCCCGGCGGCCAGGAACGAACACTGAAGCTTTCTTT
TRBJ2-2,TRBD2,few,TRBV6-1,CASRMGLAGVNTGELFF,TGTGCCAGCAGAATGGGACTAGCGGGAGTTAACACCGGGGAGCTGTTTTTT
TRBJ2-7,-,many,TRBV28,CASSPSQDYIYEQYF,TGTGCCAGCAGTCCGTCGCAGGATTACATCTACGAGCAGTACTTC
TRBJ2-7,-,many,TRBV30,CAWSAGVRQYF,TGTGCCTGGAGTGCCGGAGTAAGGCAGTACTTC
TRBJ1-2,-,many,TRBV28,CATLHGGYTF,TGTGCCACCCTCCATGGCGGCTACACCTTC
TRBJ1-2,-,many,TRBV6-2/TRBV6-3,CASSYGNYGYTF,TGTGCCAGCAGTTACGGAAACTATGGCTACACCTTC
TRBJ1-5,-,many,TRBV19,CASSIGTGSNQPQHF,TGTGCCAGTAGTATAGGAACAGGGAGCAATCAGCCCCAGCATTTT
TRBJ1-1,TRBD1,few,TRBV18,CASSLDRGLHTEAFF,TGTGCCAGCTCACTCGACAGGGGTCTCCACACTGAAGCTTTCTTT
TRBJ1-5,-,many,TRBV4-3,CASSQDRARPGQPQHF,TGCGCCAGCAGCCAAGACAGGGCCAGGCCTGGACAGCCCCAGCATTTT
TRBJ2-5,TRBD1,many,TRBV4-3,CASSQWDRGLETQYF,TGCGCCAGCAGCCAGTGGGACAGGGGGTTGGAGACCCAGTACTTC
TRBJ2-2,TRBD1,many,TRBV6-1,CASSARTGTVAGELFF,TGTGCCAGCAGTGCCCGGACCGGGACAGTTGCCGGGGAGCTGTTTTTT
TRBJ2-7,-,many,TRBV6-1,CASSEAPFYEQYF,TGTGCCAGCAGTGAAGCTCCTTTTTACGAGCAGTACTTC
TRBJ2-5,-,once,TRBV11-3,CASSLRLGGMYQETQYF,TGTGCCAGCAGCCTACGACTGGGCGGGATGTACCAAGAGACCCAGTACTTC
TRBJ2-5,TRBD2,few,TRBV7-2,CASSLIREEVGETQYF,TGTGCCAGCAGCTTAATCCGGGAGGAAGTTGGGGAGACCCAGTACTTC
TRBJ2-5,-,many,TRBV27,CASSLFGAWEETQYF,TGTGCCAGCAGTTTATTCGGGGCTTGGGAGGAGACCCAGTACTTC
TRBJ1-2,-,many,TRBV27,CASSLSVAPGLYGYTF,TGTGCCAGCAGTTTATCAGTGGCCCCAGGTCTCTATGGCTACACCTTC
TRBJ1-1,TRBD1,-,TRBV28,CASSFPGQGMTEAFF,TGTGCCAGCAGCTTTCCGGGACAGGGGATGACTGAAGCTTTCTTT
TRBJ2-2,-,many,TRBV30,CAWAPGLWTGELFF,TGTGCCTGGGCCCCAGGGTTATGGACCGGGGAGCTGTTTTTT
TRBJ1-2,TRBD1,many,TRBV7-2,CASSTQTGSGYTF,TGTGCCAGCAGCACCCAGACAGGGAGTGGCTACACCTTC
TRBJ1-1,TRBD1,many,TRBV6-5,CASGYSGGVVNTEAFF,TGTGCCAGCGGATACTCAGGGGGGGTAGTGAACACTGAAGCTTTCTTT
TRBJ1-6,-,-,TRBV6-5,CASSYSGVDNSPLHF,TGTGCCAGCAGTTACAGCGGGGTGGATAATTCACCCCTCCACTTT
TRBJ1-6,-,many,TRBV12-3/TRBV12-4,CASSRDNSPLHF,TGTGCCAGCAGCCGTGATAATTCACCCCTCCACTTT
TRBJ2-7,-,many,TRBV6-2/TRBV6-3,CASTPGTYEQYF,TGTGCCAGCACCCCGGGGACCTACGAGCAGTACTTC
TRBJ1-1,-,many,TRBV30,CAWSWREGTFF,TGTGCCTGGAGTTGGAGGGAGGGGACTTTCTTT
TRBJ2-7,TRBD2,-,TRBV27,CASSLRDRRTSGAYEQYF,TGTGCCAGCAGTCTCCGGGACAGGAGGACTAGCGGGGCCTACGAGCAGTACTTC
TRBJ1-1,-,many,TRBV12-3/TRBV12-4,CASSLLGRPNTEAFF,TGTGCCAGCAGTTTATTGGGCAGGCCAAACACTGAAGCTTTCTTT
TRBJ2-5,-,-,TRBV28,CASSFQVGETQYF,TGTGCCAGCAGTTTTCAGGTGGGGGAGACCCAGTACTTC
TRBJ2-7,TRBD2,many,TRBV11-2,CASSLDRGGRDEQYF,TGTGCCAGCAGCTTAGACCGGGGGGGCCGCGACGAGCAGTACTTC
TRBJ2-5,-,-,TRBV19,CASSMGVQPYQETQYF,TGTGCCAGTAGTATGGGCGTGCAGCCGTACCAAGAGACCCAGTACTTC
TRBJ1-5,-,many,TRBV28,CASSPNPRQPQHF,TGTGCCAGCAGTCCCAACCCCAGACAGCCCCAGCATTTT
TRBJ1-2,TRBD1,-,TRBV28,CASSLGAGGPNYGYTF,TGTGCCAGCAGTTTAGGTGCAGGGGGCCCTAACTATGGCTACACCTTC
TRBJ1-6,-,-,TRBV20-1,CSAPGTAGSPLHF,TGCAGTGCTCCTGGGACTGCTGGTTCACCCCTCCACTTT
TRBJ2-5,-,many,TRBV13,CASSLETVETQYF,TGTGCCAGCAGCTTAGAGACGGTGGAGACCCAGTACTTC
TRBJ2-7,TRBD1,-,TRBV18,CASSPTRGLNEQYF,TGTGCCAGCTCCCCTACGAGGGGGCTCAACGAGCAGTACTTC
TRBJ2-5,-,many,TRBV27,CASKSVETQYF,TGTGCCAGCAAATCCGTGGAGACCCAGTACTTC
TRBJ2-7,-,-,TRBV5-6,CASSLAAQPSYEQYF,TGTGCCAGCAGCTTGGCAGCCCAACCCTCCTACGAGCAGTACTTC
TRBJ1-1,-,-,TRBV20-1,CSAGQRAYTEAFF,TGCAGTGCTGGACAGCGGGCATACACTGAAGCTTTCTTT
TRBJ1-1,TRBD1,many,TRBV4-1,CASSQDPGQENTEAFF,TGCGCCAGCAGCCAAGATCCGGGACAGGAGAACACTGAAGCTTTCTTT
TRBJ2-7,-,many,TRBV5-1,CASSTEGTLYEQYF,TGCGCCAGCAGCACCGAGGGGACACTCTACGAGCAGTACTTC
TRBJ1-4,-,many,TRBV11-1,CASSLSVGDVGEKLFF,TGTGCCAGCAGCTTATCCGTCGGGGATGTGGGTGAAAAACTGTTTTTT
TRBJ2-6,-,many,TRBV27,CASSLSLGSNVLTF,TGTGCCAGCAGTTTATCGTTGGGATCCAACGTCCTGACTTTC
TRBJ1-2,-,once,TRBV11-2,CASSDHREESYGYTF,TGTGCCAGCAGCGATCACAGGGAGGAGAGCTATGGCTACACCTTC
TRBJ1-2,-,many,TRBV7-9,CASSPILEGGYTF,TGTGCCAGCAGCCCGATTCTGGAGGGTGGCTACACCTTC
TRBJ2-5,TRBD1,many,TRBV28,CASSLSQGVNGETQYF,TGTGCCAGCAGTTTATCCCAGGGGGTTAATGGAGAGACCCAGTACTTC